This T cell receptor (beta chain) originates from a study of molecular identifiers for immune sequencing clone quantification (dated by TCRdb to 2017 to 2018). With respect to the entire study: For a replicate experiment, the RNA from either around 20,000 or 100,000 naive CD8 T cells was divided into five aliquots, and four of those aliquots went on to sequencing. This methods study benchmarked molecular-identifier clustering-based TCR repertoire sequencing (MIDCIRS) and TCR RNA copy counting, using CD8 T cells to do so.

Overall study outcomes, separate from this receptor: In CMV-specific effector cells, over 99% of molecules were held by clones above 20 RNA copies, whereas under 1% of molecules were held by such clones in naive cells. Spiked-in Jurkat TCR RNA equal to a single cell's worth was reported to be detectable even within 1,100,000 naive CD8 T cells. Modeling estimated around 3.2 recovered TCR RNA copies per cell, compared with around 9.7 by digital PCR, which implies about 30% capture efficiency. Highly expanded clone sizes could be underestimated because identical TCR molecules may share a barcode. The naive libraries included spiked-in Jurkat TCR RNA (roughly nine copies' worth), and this Jurkat TCR RNA is not part of the donor repertoire. When barcode sub-clustering was not used, chimeric consensus sequences inflated TCR diversity, with chimeras reaching as high as 47%.

Library preparation was by PCR. The instrument was an Illumina HiSeq 4000. Preparation of bulk TCR libraries followed a previously described approach, with the TCR primers listed in Table S5. Total RNA was purified with the Qiagen AllPrep DNA/RNA kit. Before any analysis, reads coming from multiple sequencing runs of the same library were combined into one pool. In the source study's methods: Only reads with exact TCR constant sequence were kept, trimmed to 150 nt, and grouped by their 12-nt molecular barcodes. Reads within each barcode group were sub-clustered using a 15% Levenshtein threshold, and quality-weighted consensus sequences were constructed for each RNA molecule. Non-functional sequences were removed, as were lower-count sequences one edit away from another. On the basis of fitting two negative binomial distributions, barcode sub-clusters with fewer than 20% of the maximum read count were discarded. TCRdb ran its own pipeline on the public reads, namely fastp trimming at Q25 and MiXCR clone calling, and kept in-frame beta chains. Duplicate CDR3 protein sequences are folded into a single record with the most common DNA and genes. TCRdb, not the authors, supplied the V and J calls. For this sample there are about 640,000 distinct CDR3 sequences; 15% to 20% appear just once. The ten largest clones take up approximately 0.9% of the sample.

Libraries of naive CD8 T cells were built from anywhere between roughly 17,000 and 1,000,000 sorted cells, with 10%, 30% or 50% of the purified RNA used. On a BD FACSAria II, naive CD8 T cells were FACS-sorted as CD8+CD4-CCR7+CD45RA+ and collected into RLT Plus buffer. To test detection sensitivity, Jurkat RNA equivalent to roughly eleven TCR copies was spiked into samples of about 17,000-1,100,000 naive CD8 T cells. Enrichment of CD8 T cells was performed with RosetteSep CD8+ T Cell Enrichment Cocktail and Ficoll-Paque, after which ACK red cell lysis was carried out. This clonotype has a count of ten or more. Its specific antigen is unknown. The input lacks base qualities; no much larger clone sits a single base away. The receptor was derived from a human donor in good health. Some libraries in this study had Jurkat cell RNA spiked in. The sample was naive CD8+ T cells from blood, with Jurkat cell RNA spiked in. The sample's cell subset or site, from its label and the paper: FACS-sorted CD8+CD4-CCR7+CD45RA+ naive T cells.

This receptor has the CDR3 CASSSGARGTEAFF. Read as DNA, the sequence is TGTGCCAGCAGCTCCGGGGCAAGAGGCACTGAAGCTTTCTTT. The receptor chain draws on TRBV3-1 and TRBJ1-1; the D region possibly corresponds to TRBD1 (5 bases align). From the germline V gene (reference sequence), CDR1 is LGHDT and CDR2 is YNNKEL. The CDR3 starts with the cysteine, ends with the phenylalanine, and has 14 residues. Kept here is only the CDR3 DNA, which spans 42 bases and is read in frame from base 1. Relative to germline, V is 5 bases shorter and J is 4 bases shorter, with 14 bases between their ends.